One T cell receptor beta chain is described in this entry. As yet, its antigen is unknown. The record originates from a study of radiation and T cells in renal cell carcinoma. The V and J ends lost 0 bases and 0 bases respectively, with 6 bases between them. Per germline, CDR1 SEHNR and CDR2 FQNEAQ (reference sequence). The CDR3 is made up of 15 amino acids. Time point denoted: blood 2 weeks post-SBRT. Treatment denoted: 15 Gy SBRT to primary tumor, nephrectomy 4 weeks later. Sequenced by immunoSEQ multiplex PCR; TCRdb stores in-frame clones only, minus some. This table has 60,000 to 65,000 clones, around three quarters appearing once. Study results and caveats: Top tumor clonotypes rose in blood 2 weeks post-radiation, then contracted.

This TCR derives from a man aged 55 to 70 with renal cell carcinoma. This rearrangement joins TRBV7-9 to TRBJ1-3, with D unresolved. The material sequenced was blood, taken from a patient whose treatment included radiotherapy and nephrectomy. The CDR3 bases are TGTGCCAGCAGCTTAGCATCCGTCTCTGGAAACACCATATATTTT. This sequence encodes CASSLASVSGNTIYF.